This T cell receptor beta chain was obtained from a study of Ad26.COV2.S vaccination and SARS-CoV-2 variants. Turning to the study itself: Donor had been placed in the Ad26.COV2.S arm of the COV1001 trial. Ad26.COV2.S was injected intramuscularly once or twice, 56 days apart.

The V and J ends lost 2 bases and 4 bases respectively, with 11 bases between them. This CDR3 contains 14 residues. The germline CDR1 and CDR2 sequences are MDHEN and SYDVKM. Clones were read by immunoSEQ multiplex PCR, and TCRdb kept only the in-frame ones, dropping some. The sample carries some 480,000 clones, around 85% recorded once. General study points: Vaccine recipients showed a spike-specific TCR breadth that was higher than in placebo recipients.

Treatment specified: approximately 18 received Ad26.COV2.S at low or high dose, single or two shots; several received placebo; per-sample allocation not given. Specimen acquisition occurred on day 63 following the initial vaccine or placebo injection. Details on this clone: Its target is not known.

This receptor was obtained from a person aged 18-65 years who received the Ad26.COV2.S COVID-19 vaccine or a placebo. V gene TRBV28 combines with J gene TRBJ1-1; no firm D call. The specimen comprised peripheral blood, sampled in a trial of Ad26.COV2.S vaccine versus placebo. This CDR3 reads CASSLGGRTTEAFF. CDR3 coding DNA: TGTGCCAGCAGTTTAGGAGGGAGGACCACTGAAGCTTTCTTT.